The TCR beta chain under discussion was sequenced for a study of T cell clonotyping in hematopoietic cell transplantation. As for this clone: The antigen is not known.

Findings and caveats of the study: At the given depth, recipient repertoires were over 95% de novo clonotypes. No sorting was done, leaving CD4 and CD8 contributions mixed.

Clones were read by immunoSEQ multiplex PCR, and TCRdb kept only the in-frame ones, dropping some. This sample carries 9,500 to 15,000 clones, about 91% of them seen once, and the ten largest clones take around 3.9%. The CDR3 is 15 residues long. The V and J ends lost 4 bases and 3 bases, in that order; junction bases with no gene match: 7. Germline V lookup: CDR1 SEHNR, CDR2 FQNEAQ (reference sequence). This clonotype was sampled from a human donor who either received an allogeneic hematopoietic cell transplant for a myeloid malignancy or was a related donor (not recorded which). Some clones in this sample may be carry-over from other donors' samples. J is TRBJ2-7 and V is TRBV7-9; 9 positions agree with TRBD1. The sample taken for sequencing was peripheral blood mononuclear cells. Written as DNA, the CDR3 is TGTGCCAGCAGCTCCCCCCCGGACAGGGGCTACGAGCAGTACTTC. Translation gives CASSSPPDRGYEQYF.